These 15 T cell receptor beta chains originate from one sample sequenced in a study of cytomegalovirus exposure and HLA in healthy donors. The study ran its PCR with 60 Vbeta and 13 Jbeta primers. This table comes from immunoSEQ multiplex PCR, and its TCRdb copy is limited to in-frame clones, with some not included. The sample includes 130,000 to 150,000 clones, nearly 80% of them seen just once. The sample was PBMCs. The receptors originated from a male donor in good health and CMV-seronegative.

DNA of the CDR3: TGTGCCAGCAGCTTTGGAGGGAGCGCCTACAATGAGCAGTTCTTC. This encodes CASSFGGSAYNEQFF. This chain joins TRBV5-6 and TRBJ2-1; the D gene is possibly TRBD2 (6 bases). Looked up from germline, CDR1 is SGHDT and CDR2 is YYEEEE. This CDR3 is built from 15 residues. V lost 2 bases and J lost 2, with 11 bases in between.

This clone appeared a few times. The chain has TRBV7-9 and TRBJ2-7, with 9 bases lining up with TRBD1. CDR1 is SEHNR, CDR2 FQNEAQ, per germline (reference sequence). V shed 5 bases, J shed 4 bases, and the junction held 12 bases outside the gene matches. CDR3 size: 16 residues. CDR3 in DNA: TGTGCCAGCAGCCTTGCCCGGACAGGGGCTCTATACGAGCAGTACTTC. Its translation: CASSLARTGALYEQYF.

The rearrangement uses TRBV29-1 and TRBJ1-2, with D perhaps matching TRBD1 (6 bases). V was clipped by 6 bases and J by 2 bases, with 22 bases between them. Germline V CDR1 and CDR2: SQVTM, ANQGSEA. The CDR3 loop spans 16 amino acids. CDR3 bases: TGCAGCGTCCATCGGTTTGGGACATATTCGAACTATGGCTACACCTTC. Translated, it gives CSVHRFGTYSNYGYTF. Together with reference TRBV29-1 and TRBJ1-2, the CDR3 gives the full variable domain: SAVISQKPSRDICQRGTSLTIQCQVDSQVTMMFWYRQQPGQSLTLIATANQGSEATYESGFVIDKFPISRPNLTFSTLTVSNMSPEDSSIYLCSVHRFGTYSNYGYTFGSGTRLTVV.

This clone turned up a few times. This sequence joins TRBV4-1 and TRBJ2-7; possibly TRBD2 for D (5 bases). Trimming took off 3 bases at V and 4 bases at J, with 13 bases between the two ends. CDR1 and CDR2 (germline): MGHRA, YSYEKL. The length of the CDR3 is 14 residues. The CDR3 sequence: CASSHSQPGYEQYF. The CDR3 DNA follows: TGCGCCAGCAGCCATTCGCAACCGGGATACGAGCAGTACTTC.

The genes are TRBV28 and TRBJ1-3, with D perhaps TRBD1 (5 bases). Germline assignment: CDR1 MDHEN and CDR2 SYDVKM. Trimming cost V 4 bases and J 4 bases, with 11 bases left between them. There are 14 residues in the CDR3. The CDR3 region has the DNA TGTGCCAGCAGTTCATCAGGGTACGGAAACACCATATATTTT. Amino acids: CASSSSGYGNTIYF.

The count of this clone is one. One junction end disagrees with the germline gene, perhaps due to a read error. CDR3 protein: CASSLGDTSRDNQQFF. The CDR3 DNA follows: TGCGCCAGCAGCTTGGGAGACACTTCTAGGGACAATCAGCAGTTCTTC. This sequence joins TRBV5-1 and TRBJ2-1, with D possibly being TRBD1 (6 bases). Germline assignment: CDR1 SGHRS and CDR2 YFSETQ. CDR3 length: 16 residues. The full variable domain, with the rest looked up from reference TRBV5-1 and TRBJ2-1, is KAGVTQTPRYLIKTRGQQVTLSCSPISGHRSVSWYQQTPGQGLQFLFEYFSETQRNKGNFPGRFSGRQFSNSRSEMNVSTLELGDSALYLCASSLGDTSRDNQQFFGPGTRLTVL.

V gene TRBV12-2 combines with J gene TRBJ1-2. TRBV12-2 is assigned pseudogene status. The CDR3 has 13 amino acids. CDR3 region: CASRLVGPTGYTF. The CDR3 DNA reads TGTGCAAGTCGCTTAGTCGGTCCAACGGGCTACACCTTC.

The V gene is TRBV7-6, the J gene TRBJ1-3; 8 nucleotides line up with TRBD1. The CDR3 consists of 17 residues. The V and J ends lost 2 bases and 2 bases, in that order; junction bases with no gene match: 8. Germline V lookup: CDR1 SGHVS, CDR2 FNYEAQ. The chain's CDR3 is CASSLTNGQGPGNTIYF. The DNA for the CDR3 is TGTGCCAGCAGCTTAACTAACGGACAGGGACCTGGAAACACCATATATTTT.

CDR3 amino acids: CACQRGQETQYF. In DNA, the CDR3 is TGTGCCTGTCAGCGGGGCCAAGAGACCCAGTACTTC. This chain joins TRBV30 and TRBJ2-5, with 7 bases lining up with TRBD2. Trimming at V came to 6 bases and at J to 1 base, leaving 2 bases not matched to a gene. CDR1 GTSNPN and CDR2 SVGIG come from the germline V gene (reference sequence). This CDR3 is built from 12 residues.

The chain is built from TRBV25-1 and TRBJ2-7; D possibly corresponds to TRBD2 (6 bases). The CDR3 is 13 residues long. From germline, CDR1 is MGHDK and CDR2 SYGVNS. V lost 3 bases and J 3 bases, leaving 9 bases between the germline ends. The CDR3 loop reads CASSEGLLYEQYF. CDR3 sequence (DNA): TGTGCCAGCAGTGAGGGACTCCTCTACGAGCAGTACTTC.

The chain carries TRBV5-1 and TRBJ2-1; D is unresolved. The germline V gene encodes CDR1 SGHRS and CDR2 YFSETQ. The CDR3 is 11 amino acids. V dropped 4 bases and J dropped 10 bases, with 9 bases sitting between them. This CDR3 is CASSAQTEQFF. The CDR3 DNA reads as TGCGCCAGCAGCGCACAGACGGAGCAGTTCTTC.

The V and J genes are TRBV16 and TRBJ1-2; D gene unclear. The CDR3 extends over 14 amino acids. Germline V CDR1 and CDR2: KGHSY, FQNENV. The V end was cut by 4 bases, the J end by 6 bases, with 15 bases between. The CDR3 reads CASSPRAGNNGYTF. CDR3 in DNA: TGTGCCAGCAGCCCTCGCGCGGGAAATAATGGCTACACCTTC.

The chain uses TRBV2 and TRBJ1-5, with D unclear. Between the trimmed V and J ends, which lost 3 bases and 5 bases, there was a span of 14 bases. Per the germline V gene, CDR1 is SNHLY and CDR2 is FYNNEI. The CDR3 runs 15 residues. CDR3 in amino acids: CASSDSAGRDQPQHF. The CDR3 nucleotides are TGTGCCAGCAGTGATTCTGCGGGTCGGGATCAGCCCCAGCATTTT. Full variable domain (missing parts from reference TRBV2 and TRBJ1-5): EPEVTQTPSHQVTQMGQEVILRCVPISNHLYFYWYRQILGQKVEFLVSFYNNEISEKSEIFDDQFSVERPDGSNFTLKIRSTKLEDSAMYFCASSDSAGRDQPQHFGDGTRLSIL.

The rearrangement uses TRBV27 and TRBJ2-5; no firm D call. The J call may not be correct, given that the DNA end is closer to TRBJ2-7. The CDR3 length is 10 residues. The germline V gene has CDR1 MNHEY and CDR2 SMNVEV (reference sequence). In DNA form, the CDR3 reads TGTGCCAGCAGCCGCTACGAGCAGTACTTC. Translation: CASSRYEQYF.

This chain uses TRBV6-5 with TRBJ2-7; 12 bases are shared with TRBD2. Trimming at V came to 4 bases and at J to 5 bases, leaving 6 bases not matched to a gene. CDR1 is MNHEY and CDR2 is SVGAGI in the germline V gene. CDR3 length: 15 amino acids. The CDR3, as DNA: TGTGCCAGCAGTTCCACTAGCGGGGGGCGAGACGAGCAGTACTTC. This translates into CASSSTSGGRDEQYF.